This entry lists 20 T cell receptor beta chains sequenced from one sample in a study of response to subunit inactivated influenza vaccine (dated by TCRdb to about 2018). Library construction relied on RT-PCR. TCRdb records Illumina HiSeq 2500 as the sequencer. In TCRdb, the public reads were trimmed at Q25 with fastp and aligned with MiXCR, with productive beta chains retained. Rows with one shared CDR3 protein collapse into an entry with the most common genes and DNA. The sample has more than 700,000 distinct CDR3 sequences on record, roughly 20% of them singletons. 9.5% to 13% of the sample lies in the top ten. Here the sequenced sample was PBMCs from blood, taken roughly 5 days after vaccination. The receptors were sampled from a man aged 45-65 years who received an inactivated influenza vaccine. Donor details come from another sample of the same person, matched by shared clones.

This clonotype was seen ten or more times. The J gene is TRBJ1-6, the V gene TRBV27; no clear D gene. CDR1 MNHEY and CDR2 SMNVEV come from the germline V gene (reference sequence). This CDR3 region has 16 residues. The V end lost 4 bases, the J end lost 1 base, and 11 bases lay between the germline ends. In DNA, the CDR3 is TGTGCCAGCAGTTACGGACGGGGTTCCTATAATTCACCCCTCCACTTT. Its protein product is CASSYGRGSYNSPLHF.

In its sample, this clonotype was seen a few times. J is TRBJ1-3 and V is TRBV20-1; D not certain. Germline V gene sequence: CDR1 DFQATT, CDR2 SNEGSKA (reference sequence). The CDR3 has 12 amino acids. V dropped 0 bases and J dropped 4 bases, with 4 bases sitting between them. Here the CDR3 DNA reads TGCAGTGCTAGAGATATCGGAAACACCATATATTTT. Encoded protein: CSARDIGNTIYF.

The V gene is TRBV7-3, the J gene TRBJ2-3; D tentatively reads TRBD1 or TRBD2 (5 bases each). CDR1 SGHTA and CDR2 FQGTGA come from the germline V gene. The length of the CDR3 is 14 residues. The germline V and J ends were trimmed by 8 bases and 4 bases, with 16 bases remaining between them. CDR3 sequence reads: CASSRAGSSDTQYF. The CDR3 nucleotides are TGTGCCAGCTCTCGGGCAGGGAGTTCAGATACGCAGTATTTT.

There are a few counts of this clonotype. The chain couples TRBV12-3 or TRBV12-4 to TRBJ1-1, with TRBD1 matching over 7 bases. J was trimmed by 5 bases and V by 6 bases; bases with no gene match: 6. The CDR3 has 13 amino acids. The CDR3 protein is CASSMTGKTEAFF. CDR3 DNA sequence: TGTGCCAGCAGCATGACAGGGAAAACTGAAGCTTTCTTT.

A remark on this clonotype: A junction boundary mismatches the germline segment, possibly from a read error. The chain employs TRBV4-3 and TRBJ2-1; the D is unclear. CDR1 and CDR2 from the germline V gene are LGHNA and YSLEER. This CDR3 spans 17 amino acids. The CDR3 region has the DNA TGCGCCAGCAGTCAAGATGTGCCCAACCGTTCCTACAATGAGCAGTTCTTC. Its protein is CASSQDVPNRSYNEQFF.

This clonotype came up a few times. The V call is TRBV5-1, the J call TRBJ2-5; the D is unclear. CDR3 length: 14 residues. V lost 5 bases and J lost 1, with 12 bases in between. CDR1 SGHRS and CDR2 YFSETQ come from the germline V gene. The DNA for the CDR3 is TGCGCCAGCAGTTGGAAGGACGTCCAAGAGACCCAGTACTTC. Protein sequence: CASSWKDVQETQYF.

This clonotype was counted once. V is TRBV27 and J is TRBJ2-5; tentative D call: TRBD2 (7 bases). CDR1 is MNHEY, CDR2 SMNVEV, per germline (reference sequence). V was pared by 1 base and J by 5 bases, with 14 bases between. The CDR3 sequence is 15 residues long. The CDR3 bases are TGTGCCAGCAGTTTATATAGGGGGAGGGTGGAGACCCAGTACTTC. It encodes CASSLYRGRVETQYF.

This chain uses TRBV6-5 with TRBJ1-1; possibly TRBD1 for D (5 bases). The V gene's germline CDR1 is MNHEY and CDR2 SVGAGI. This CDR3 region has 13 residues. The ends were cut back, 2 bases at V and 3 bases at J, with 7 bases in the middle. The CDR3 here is CASSYTRDTEAFF. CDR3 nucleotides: TGTGCCAGCAGTTACACCAGGGACACTGAAGCTTTCTTT.

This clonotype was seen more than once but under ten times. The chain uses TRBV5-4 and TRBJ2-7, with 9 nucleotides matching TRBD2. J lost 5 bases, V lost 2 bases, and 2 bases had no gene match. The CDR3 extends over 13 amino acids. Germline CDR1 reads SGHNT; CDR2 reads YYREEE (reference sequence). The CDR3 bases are TGTGCCAGCAGCTTAGCGGGAGGTGACGAGCAGTACTTC. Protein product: CASSLAGGDEQYF.

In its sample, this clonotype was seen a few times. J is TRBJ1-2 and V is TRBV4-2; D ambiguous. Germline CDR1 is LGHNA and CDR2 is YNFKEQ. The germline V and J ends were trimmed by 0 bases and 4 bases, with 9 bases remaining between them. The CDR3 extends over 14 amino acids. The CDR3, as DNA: TGTGCCAGCAGCCAAGATAAGGGAGTCTATGGCTACACCTTC. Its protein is CASSQDKGVYGYTF.

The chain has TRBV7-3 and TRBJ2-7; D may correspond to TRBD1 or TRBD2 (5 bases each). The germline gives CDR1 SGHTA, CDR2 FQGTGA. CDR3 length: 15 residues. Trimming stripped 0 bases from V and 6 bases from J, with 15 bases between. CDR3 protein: CASSLTEGILSEQYF. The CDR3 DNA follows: TGTGCCAGCAGCTTAACAGAGGGGATTCTCAGCGAGCAGTACTTC.

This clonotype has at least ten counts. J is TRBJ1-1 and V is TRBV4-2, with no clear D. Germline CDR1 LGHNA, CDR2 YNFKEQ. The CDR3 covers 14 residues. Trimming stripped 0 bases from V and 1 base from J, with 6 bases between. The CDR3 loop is CASSQDSKNTEAFF. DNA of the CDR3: TGTGCCAGCAGCCAAGACTCGAAGAACACTGAAGCTTTCTTT.

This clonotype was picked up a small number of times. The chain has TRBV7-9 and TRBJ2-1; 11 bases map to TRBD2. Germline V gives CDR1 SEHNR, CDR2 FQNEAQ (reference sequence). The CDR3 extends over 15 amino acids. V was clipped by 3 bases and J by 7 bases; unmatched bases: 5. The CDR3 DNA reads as TGTGCCAGCAGCTTGACTAGCGGGGTGGGGAATGAGCAGTTCTTC. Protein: CASSLTSGVGNEQFF.

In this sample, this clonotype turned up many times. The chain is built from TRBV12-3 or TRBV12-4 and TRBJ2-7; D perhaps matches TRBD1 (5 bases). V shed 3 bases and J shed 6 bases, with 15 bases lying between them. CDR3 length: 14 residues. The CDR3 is CASSFSGMSLEQYF. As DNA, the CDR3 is TGTGCCAGCAGTTTTTCAGGGATGTCACTCGAGCAGTACTTC.

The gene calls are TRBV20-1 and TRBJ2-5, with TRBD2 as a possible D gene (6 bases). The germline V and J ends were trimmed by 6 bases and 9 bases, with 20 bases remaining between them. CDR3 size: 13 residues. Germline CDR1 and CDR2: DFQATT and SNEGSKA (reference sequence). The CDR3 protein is CSARTDSRGAQYF. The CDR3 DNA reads TGCAGTGCGCGAACCGACTCGCGCGGGGCCCAGTACTTC.

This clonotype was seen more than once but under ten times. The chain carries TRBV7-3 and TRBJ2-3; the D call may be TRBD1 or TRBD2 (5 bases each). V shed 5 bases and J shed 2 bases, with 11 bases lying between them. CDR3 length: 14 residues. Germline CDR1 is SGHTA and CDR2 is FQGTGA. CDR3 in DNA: TGTGCCAGCAGCCTTGGGACCTTCACAGATACGCAGTATTTT. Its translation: CASSLGTFTDTQYF. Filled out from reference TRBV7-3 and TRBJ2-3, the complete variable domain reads GAGVSQTPSNKVTEKGKYVELRCDPISGHTALYWYRQSLGQGPEFLIYFQGTGAADDSGLPNDRFFAVRPEGSVSTLKIQRTERGDSAVYLCASSLGTFTDTQYFGPGTRLTVL.

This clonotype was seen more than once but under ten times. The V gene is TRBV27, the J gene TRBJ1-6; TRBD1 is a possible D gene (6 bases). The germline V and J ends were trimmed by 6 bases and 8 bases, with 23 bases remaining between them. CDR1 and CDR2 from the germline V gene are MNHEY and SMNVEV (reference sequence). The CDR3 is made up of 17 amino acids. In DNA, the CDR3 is TGTGCCAGCAGAGGGGTTCGGGGGCAGACCCCCCATTCACCCCTCCACTTT. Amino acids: CASRGVRGQTPHSPLHF.

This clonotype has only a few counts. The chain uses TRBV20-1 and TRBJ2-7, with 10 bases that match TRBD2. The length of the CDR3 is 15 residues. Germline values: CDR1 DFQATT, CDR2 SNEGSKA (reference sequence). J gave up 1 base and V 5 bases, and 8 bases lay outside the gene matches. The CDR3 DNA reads TGCAGTGCTCCCCCCTGGACTAGCGGTTCCTACGAGCAGTACTTC. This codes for CSAPPWTSGSYEQYF.

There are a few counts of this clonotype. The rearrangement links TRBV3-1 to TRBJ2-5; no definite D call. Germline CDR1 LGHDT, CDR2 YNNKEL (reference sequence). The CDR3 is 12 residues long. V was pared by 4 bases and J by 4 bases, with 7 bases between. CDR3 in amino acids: CASSRVGETQYF. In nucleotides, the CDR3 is TGTGCCAGCAGCCGGGTGGGAGAGACCCAGTACTTC.

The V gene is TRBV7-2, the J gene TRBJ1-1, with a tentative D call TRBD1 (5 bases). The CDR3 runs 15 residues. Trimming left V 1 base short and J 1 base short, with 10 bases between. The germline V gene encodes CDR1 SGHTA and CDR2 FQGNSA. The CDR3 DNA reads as TGTGCCAGCAGCTTAGATCCAGGGTCGAACACTGAAGCTTTCTTT. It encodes CASSLDPGSNTEAFF.